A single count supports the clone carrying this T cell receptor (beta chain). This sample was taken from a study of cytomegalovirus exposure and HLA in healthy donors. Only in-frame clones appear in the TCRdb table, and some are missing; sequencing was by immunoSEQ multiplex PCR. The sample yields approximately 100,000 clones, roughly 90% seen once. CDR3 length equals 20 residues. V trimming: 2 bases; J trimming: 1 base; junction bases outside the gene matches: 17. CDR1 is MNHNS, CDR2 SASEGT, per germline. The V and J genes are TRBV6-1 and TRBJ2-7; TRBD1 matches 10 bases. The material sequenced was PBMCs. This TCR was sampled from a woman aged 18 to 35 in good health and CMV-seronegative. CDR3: CASSERLAGQGVSRSYEQYF. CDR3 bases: TGTGCCAGCAGTGAAAGGTTGGCTGGACAGGGGGTCTCCCGATCCTACGAGCAGTACTTC.